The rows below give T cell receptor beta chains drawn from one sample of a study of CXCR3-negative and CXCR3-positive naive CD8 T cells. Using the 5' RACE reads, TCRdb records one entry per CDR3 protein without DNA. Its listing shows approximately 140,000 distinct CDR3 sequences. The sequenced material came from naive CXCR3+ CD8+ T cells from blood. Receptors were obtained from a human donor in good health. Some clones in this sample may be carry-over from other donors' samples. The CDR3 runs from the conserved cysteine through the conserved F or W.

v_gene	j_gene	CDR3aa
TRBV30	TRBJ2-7	CAWSVLSAYEQYF
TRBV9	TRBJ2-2	CASSEGTPGELFF
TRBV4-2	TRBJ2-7	CASSQRDRVYEQYF
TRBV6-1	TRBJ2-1	CASSYRGRGEQFF
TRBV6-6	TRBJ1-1	CASSYNLGQGDTEAFF
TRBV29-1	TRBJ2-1	CSVAGSDRGAHEQFF
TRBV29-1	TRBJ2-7	CSVDGGSYEQYF
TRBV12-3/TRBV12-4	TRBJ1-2	CASSLVASGYGYTF
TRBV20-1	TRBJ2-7	CSARTSGTSYEQYF
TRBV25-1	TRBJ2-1	CASSGDLIAGGQFF
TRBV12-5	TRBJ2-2	CASVSGGRANTGELFF
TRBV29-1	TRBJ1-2	CSSGTGAVGYTF
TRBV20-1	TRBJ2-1	CSAGRDYDNEQFF
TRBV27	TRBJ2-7	CASRWTGASYEQYF
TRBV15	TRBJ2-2	CATSSGTGITGELFF
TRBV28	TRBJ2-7	CASSSRGIHEQYF
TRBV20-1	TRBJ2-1	CSARGPNYNEQFF
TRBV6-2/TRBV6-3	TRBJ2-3	CASSYNFGVAGETKDTQYF
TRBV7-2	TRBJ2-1	CASRKGGPYNEQFF
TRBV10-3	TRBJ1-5	CAISDGGEWDQPQHF
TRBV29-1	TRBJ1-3	CSVEIESSGNTIYF
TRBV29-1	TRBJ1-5	CSVDRFISNQPQHF
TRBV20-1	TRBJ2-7	CSARGYDSPYEQYF
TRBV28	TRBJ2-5	CASSLWTGQETQYF
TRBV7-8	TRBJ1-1	CASSWQRNTEAFF
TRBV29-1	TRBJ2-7	CSVAGQTYEQYF
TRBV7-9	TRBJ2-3	CASSPAEVAGVNRGTDTQYF
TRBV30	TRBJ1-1	CAWNTGVNTEAFF
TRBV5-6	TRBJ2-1	CASSPWQNEQFF
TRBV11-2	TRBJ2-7	CASSLTGTETYEQYF
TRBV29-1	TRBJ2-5	CSVDLAGGPQETQYF
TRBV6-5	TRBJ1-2	CASSYSSELSTYGYTF
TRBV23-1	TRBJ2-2	CASRDGNTGEPFF
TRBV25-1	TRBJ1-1	CASSSPYRRLGTEAFF
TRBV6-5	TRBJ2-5	CASSPGPTPLETQYF
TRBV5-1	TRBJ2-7	CASSLGPFSYEQYF
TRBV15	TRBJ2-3	CASRDPWKADTQYF
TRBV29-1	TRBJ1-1	CSVVGALGTESFF
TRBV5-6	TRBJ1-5	CAGGPSNQPQHF
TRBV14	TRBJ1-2	CASSQGMAGYYGYTF
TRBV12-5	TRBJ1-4	CASGPVGFLGEKLFF
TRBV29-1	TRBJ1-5	CSVPDRGNQPQHF
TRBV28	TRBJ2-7	CASSFSGAGTYEQYF